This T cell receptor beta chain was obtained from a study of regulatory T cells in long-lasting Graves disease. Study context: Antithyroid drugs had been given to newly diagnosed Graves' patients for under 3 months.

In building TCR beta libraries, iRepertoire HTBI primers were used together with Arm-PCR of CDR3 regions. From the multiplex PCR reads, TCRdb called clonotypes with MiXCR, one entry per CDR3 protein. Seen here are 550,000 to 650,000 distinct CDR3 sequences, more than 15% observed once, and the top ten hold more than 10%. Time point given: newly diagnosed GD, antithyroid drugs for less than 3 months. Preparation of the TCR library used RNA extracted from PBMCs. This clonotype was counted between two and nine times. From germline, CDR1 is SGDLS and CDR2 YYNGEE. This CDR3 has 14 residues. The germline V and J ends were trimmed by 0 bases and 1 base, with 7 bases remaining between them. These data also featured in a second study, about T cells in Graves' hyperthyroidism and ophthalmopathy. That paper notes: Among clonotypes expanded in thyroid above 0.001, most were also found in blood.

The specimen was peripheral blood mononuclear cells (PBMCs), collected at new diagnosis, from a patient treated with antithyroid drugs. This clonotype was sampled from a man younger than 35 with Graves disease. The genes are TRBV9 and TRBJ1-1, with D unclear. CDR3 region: CASSVGSRNTEAFF. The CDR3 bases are TGTGCCAGCAGCGTAGGGTCCAGGAACACTGAAGCTTTCTTT.